These 20 T cell receptor beta chains came from one sample sequenced in a study of blood T cell repertoires in COVID-19. Assay: immunoSEQ multiplex PCR; the TCRdb copy retains only in-frame clones and omits some. The sample lists approximately 190,000 clones; more than 85% were seen once. The sequenced sample was peripheral blood. These receptors came from a man between 65 and 85 years old with active or convalescent COVID-19.

DNA for the CDR3: TGTGCCAGCAGCCCGGGACAGGGGCGTGAAAAACTGTTTTTT. It specifies CASSPGQGREKLFF. The V and J genes are TRBV11-2 and TRBJ1-4, with 10 nucleotides matching TRBD1. Germline CDR1 and CDR2: SGHAT and FQNNGV. The V and J ends lost 5 bases and 7 bases, in that order; junction bases with no gene match: 4. The CDR3 is 14 amino acids.

The rearrangement uses TRBV10-3 and TRBJ2-2, with 10 nucleotides matching TRBD2. Trimming cost V 6 bases and J 5 bases; bases outside gene matches: 6. This CDR3 has 15 amino acids. From germline, CDR1 is ENHRY and CDR2 SYGVKD. For the CDR3, the DNA is TGTGCCATCAGAAAAAGCGGGAGGGGGACCGGGGAGCTGTTTTTT. This codes for CAIRKSGRGTGELFF.

The chain recombines TRBV18 with TRBJ1-5; TRBD1 aligns across 8 bases. The CDR3 totals 14 residues. With V trimmed by 3 bases and J by 8 bases, 6 bases remained unmatched. Per the germline V gene, CDR1 is KGHSH and CDR2 is LQKENI. The CDR3 DNA reads TGTGCCAGCTCACCCCGACAGGGGAGGGAGCCCCAGCATTTT. Its translation: CASSPRQGREPQHF.

The rearrangement joins TRBV9 to TRBJ2-1, with 7 positions matching TRBD2. The V gene end was trimmed by 3 bases and the J gene end by 9 bases; junction bases not matched to a gene: 12. CDR3 size: 15 residues. Germline V lookup: CDR1 SGDLS, CDR2 YYNGEE. The CDR3 coding sequence is TGTGCCAGCAGCGCCGGACTAGATAACGTCGGTGAGCAGTTCTTC. Protein sequence: CASSAGLDNVGEQFF. Supplemented by reference TRBV9 and TRBJ2-1, the full variable domain reads DSGVTQTPKHLITATGQRVTLRCSPRSGDLSVYWYQQSLDQGLQFLIQYYNGEERAKGNILERFSAQQFPDLHSELNLSSLELGDSALYFCASSAGLDNVGEQFFGPGTRLTVL.

The chain couples TRBV29-1 to TRBJ2-7; 8 bases are a match to TRBD2. V shed 6 bases, J shed 3 bases, and the junction held 1 base outside the gene matches. This CDR3 contains 11 residues. Germline CDR1 SQVTM, CDR2 ANQGSEA. CDR3 bases: TGCAGCGTCGGGGGGGGCTACGAGCAGTACTTC. It specifies CSVGGGYEQYF.

This rearrangement joins TRBV7-2 to TRBJ2-1; 8 positions agree with TRBD2. V trimming: 5 bases; J trimming: 7 bases; junction bases outside the gene matches: 7. The germline V gene has CDR1 SGHTA and CDR2 FQGNSA. This CDR3 contains 14 residues. The CDR3 sequence: CASSTRGGVNEQFF. CDR3 nucleotides: TGTGCCAGCAGCACCCGGGGGGGAGTGAATGAGCAGTTCTTC.

CDR3: CASSYPSGSVNEQFF. The CDR3 DNA reads TGTGCCAGCAGTTACCCTAGCGGGAGTGTTAATGAGCAGTTCTTC. J is TRBJ2-1 and V is TRBV6-2 or TRBV6-3; TRBD2 matches at 10 bases. Trimming cost V 2 bases and J 7 bases; bases outside gene matches: 5. The germline gives CDR1 MNHEY, CDR2 SVGEGT. The CDR3 is 15 residues long.

DNA for the CDR3: TGTGCCAGCAGTCCGGGATCCTACTCTGGAAACACCATATATTTT. Amino acid sequence: CASSPGSYSGNTIYF. The chain has TRBV28 and TRBJ1-3; D gene ambiguous. The CDR3 sequence is 15 residues long. Trimming removed 5 bases from V and 0 bases from J, with 11 bases in between. Per the germline V gene, CDR1 is MDHEN and CDR2 is SYDVKM.

The chain carries TRBV6-5 and TRBJ2-7; 8 bases agree with TRBD2. Germline CDR1 MNHEY, CDR2 SVGAGI. The CDR3 has 14 amino acids. Trimming removed 6 bases from V and 4 bases from J; junction bases left unmatched: 8. The CDR3 is CASSQLAALYEQYF. The CDR3 DNA is TGTGCCAGCAGCCAACTAGCGGCTCTTTACGAGCAGTACTTC.

The chain employs TRBV18 and TRBJ1-1; D unresolved. The V gene lost 10 bases and the J gene lost 0 bases, with 15 bases spanning the gap. CDR1 is KGHSH and CDR2 is LQKENI in the germline V gene. The CDR3 is 14 residues long. CDR3 amino acids: CATTYGGLNTEAFF. Written as DNA, the CDR3 is TGTGCCACCACCTATGGAGGGTTGAACACTGAAGCTTTCTTT.

The genes are TRBV10-3 and TRBJ2-7, with 8 bases matching TRBD2. The germline CDR1 and CDR2 sequences are ENHRY and SYGVKD. The CDR3 spans 14 residues. Unmatched junction bases numbered 13, after V lost 8 bases and J lost 7 bases. The CDR3 nucleotides are TGTGCCATCCAGGAGAGCGGGGGTCCGCTGGAGCAGTACTTC. It translates to CAIQESGGPLEQYF.

The V gene is TRBV28, the J gene TRBJ1-4, with no clear D. CDR1 MDHEN and CDR2 SYDVKM come from the germline V gene. Trimming stripped 6 bases from V and 6 bases from J, with 5 bases between. The CDR3 is 11 residues long. The CDR3 region has the DNA TGTGCCAGCAGGCCGGATGAAAAACTGTTTTTT. Translating gives CASRPDEKLFF.

The chain joins TRBV5-8 to TRBJ1-4, with 9 bases lining up with TRBD1. V gave up 4 bases and J gave up 7 bases; unmatched junction bases: 11. CDR1 and CDR2 from the germline V gene are SGHTS and YDEGEE. This CDR3 has 16 residues. The CDR3 DNA reads as TGTGCCAGCAGCCAGACCACCGGGACAGGGCTTGAAAAACTGTTTTTT. As protein: CASSQTTGTGLEKLFF. The full variable domain, in which reference TRBV5-8 and TRBJ1-4 provide the parts outside the CDR3, is EAGVTQSPTHLIKTRGQQATLRCSPISGHTSVYWYQQALGLGLQFLLWYDEGEERNRGNFPPRFSGRQFPNYSSELNVNALELEDSALYLCASSQTTGTGLEKLFFGSGTQLSVL.

The genes are TRBV21-1 and TRBJ2-5; the table assigns TRBD1, which was not confirmed against the DNA. TRBV21-1 is a listed pseudogene. This CDR3 region has 15 residues. The CDR3 loop reads CASSPRDRAQETQYF. For the CDR3, the DNA is TGTGCCAGCAGCCCCAGGGATAGGGCCCAAGAGACCCAGTACTTC.

This rearrangement joins TRBV6-6 to TRBJ2-7, with 9 nucleotides matching TRBD2. J gave up 5 bases and V 10 bases, and 9 bases lay outside the gene matches. This CDR3 is built from 13 residues. Germline V gene sequence: CDR1 MNHNY, CDR2 SVGAGI (reference sequence). CDR3 bases: TGTGCCACCCAGGGGCTAGCGGGAAACGAGCAGTACTTC. This translates into CATQGLAGNEQYF.

The gene calls are TRBV19 and TRBJ1-5, with TRBD1 matching 10 bases. V dropped 6 bases and J dropped 4; count of bases not matched to a gene: 9. From germline, CDR1 is LNHDA and CDR2 SQIVND (reference sequence). CDR3 length: 16 residues. CDR3 nucleotide sequence: TGTGCCAGTAGGAAGGGGGACAGGGGCGTAAATCAGCCCCAGCATTTT. It is translated as CASRKGDRGVNQPQHF.

V gene TRBV7-8 combines with J gene TRBJ2-5, with 7 bases that match TRBD1. Germline trimming cut 5 bases from V and 5 bases from J; bases unmatched to any gene: 11. Germline V CDR1 and CDR2: SGHVS, FQNEAQ. The length of the CDR3 is 15 residues. Written as DNA, the CDR3 is TGTGCCAGCAGCCACGGAGCGACAGGGACGGAGACCCAGTACTTC. It encodes CASSHGATGTETQYF.

The chain links TRBV7-9 to TRBJ2-7, with 9 nucleotides matching TRBD1. In germline, CDR1 is SEHNR, CDR2 FQNEAQ (reference sequence). The length of the CDR3 is 15 residues. J was trimmed by 2 bases and V by 3 bases; bases with no gene match: 5. This CDR3 is CASSLGQGRPYEQYF. CDR3 nucleotide sequence: TGTGCCAGCAGCTTGGGACAGGGCAGACCCTACGAGCAGTACTTC.

The chain employs TRBV4-3 and TRBJ2-5; no definite D call. The V gene's germline CDR1 is LGHNA and CDR2 YSLEER. V lost 0 bases, J lost 2 bases, and 10 bases lay in between. This CDR3 comprises 15 residues. This chain's CDR3 is CASSQDGQRQETQYF. CDR3 nucleotides: TGCGCCAGCAGCCAAGATGGGCAGAGACAAGAGACCCAGTACTTC.

This chain connects TRBV6-2 or TRBV6-3 to TRBJ2-5; perhaps TRBD2 as D (5 bases). The CDR3 has 16 amino acids. V shed 2 bases and J shed 1 base, with 14 bases lying between them. Germline CDR1 is MNHEY and CDR2 is SVGEGT. The CDR3: CASSYPLGVTQETQYF. The CDR3, as DNA: TGTGCCAGCAGTTACCCCCTCGGGGTAACCCAAGAGACCCAGTACTTC.